The T cell receptor (beta chain) described here comes from a study of response to subunit inactivated influenza vaccine. This CDR3 region has 13 residues. Trimming removed 6 bases at V and 6 bases at J, with 14 bases between. The germline V gene encodes CDR1 MNHNS and CDR2 SASEGT. In regard to this clonotype: Its matching antigen is unknown.

Study results and caveats: Each seasonal flu vaccination may recruit only limited new T cells, authors suggested.

Using its own MiXCR run on the RT-PCR reads, TCRdb lists one record per CDR3 protein. The data contain almost 250,000 distinct CDR3 sequences, 12% of them singletons. The genes are TRBV6-1 and TRBJ1-1; D remains unclear. The sequencing here drew on non-naive T cells sorted from PBMCs, taken roughly 15 days before vaccination. This clonotype originated in a man in his fifties or sixties who received an inactivated influenza vaccine. CDR3 in amino acids: CASSRPSSAEAFF. The CDR3 nucleotides are TGTGCCAGCAGCCGCCCCTCCAGCGCTGAAGCTTTCTTT.